This T cell receptor (beta chain) was recovered during a study of cytomegalovirus exposure and HLA in healthy donors. Whole-study findings and limits: Sequencing depth roughly uniform across donors was assumed in presence/absence analyses.

All the people who gave samples were healthy bone marrow donors. The donors, nominally healthy at sampling, likely had unrecorded immune exposures. Turning to this clone: Its antigen is unknown.

Trimming removed 3 bases from V and 1 base from J, with 14 bases in between. The V gene's germline CDR1 is ENHRY and CDR2 SYGVKD. The CDR3 extends over 16 amino acids. The PCR had 60 Vbeta and 13 Jbeta primers. Here immunoSEQ multiplex PCR was the method, and the copy in TCRdb shows in-frame clones only, minus some. The table lists 120,000 to 150,000 clones, more than 70% of them singletons. This receptor was obtained from a woman aged 45-65 years in good health and CMV-seronegative. Material: PBMCs. The chain has TRBV10-3 and TRBJ2-3; the D gene is possibly TRBD2 (5 bases). The chain's CDR3 is CAISDMGVVRTDTQYF. The CDR3 DNA reads as TGTGCCATCAGTGATATGGGAGTCGTGCGCACAGATACGCAGTATTTT.